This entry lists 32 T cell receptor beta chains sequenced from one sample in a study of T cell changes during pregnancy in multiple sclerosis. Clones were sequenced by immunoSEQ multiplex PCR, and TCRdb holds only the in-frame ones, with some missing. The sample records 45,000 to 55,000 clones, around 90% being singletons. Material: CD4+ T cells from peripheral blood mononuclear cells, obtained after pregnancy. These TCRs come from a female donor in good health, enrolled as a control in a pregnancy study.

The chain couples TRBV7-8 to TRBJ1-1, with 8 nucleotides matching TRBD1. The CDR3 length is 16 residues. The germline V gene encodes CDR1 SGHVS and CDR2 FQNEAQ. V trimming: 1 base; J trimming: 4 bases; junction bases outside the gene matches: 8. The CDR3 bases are TGTGCCAGCAGCTTAGTAGGACAGGGAATGGGCACTGAAGCTTTCTTT. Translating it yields CASSLVGQGMGTEAFF.

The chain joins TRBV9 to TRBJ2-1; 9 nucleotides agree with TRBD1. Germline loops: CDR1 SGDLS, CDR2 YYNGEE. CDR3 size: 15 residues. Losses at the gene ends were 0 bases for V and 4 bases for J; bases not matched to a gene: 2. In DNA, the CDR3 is TGTGCCAGCAGCGTAGCTGGACAGGGGTACAATGAGCAGTTCTTC. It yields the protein CASSVAGQGYNEQFF.

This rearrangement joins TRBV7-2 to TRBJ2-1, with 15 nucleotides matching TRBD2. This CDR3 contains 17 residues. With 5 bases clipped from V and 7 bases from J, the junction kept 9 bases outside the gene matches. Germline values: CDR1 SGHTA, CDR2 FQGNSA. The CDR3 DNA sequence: TGTGCCAGCAGCCGGACTAGCGGGAGGGCGTACTTGAATGAGCAGTTCTTC. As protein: CASSRTSGRAYLNEQFF.

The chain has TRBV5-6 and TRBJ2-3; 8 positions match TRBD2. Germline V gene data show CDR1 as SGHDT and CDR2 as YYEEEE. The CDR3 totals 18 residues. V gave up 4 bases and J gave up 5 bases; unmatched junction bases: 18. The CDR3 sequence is CASSPPSGGSRSGDTQYF. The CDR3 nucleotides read TGTGCCAGCAGCCCTCCCAGCGGGGGCAGCCGATCGGGAGATACGCAGTATTTT.

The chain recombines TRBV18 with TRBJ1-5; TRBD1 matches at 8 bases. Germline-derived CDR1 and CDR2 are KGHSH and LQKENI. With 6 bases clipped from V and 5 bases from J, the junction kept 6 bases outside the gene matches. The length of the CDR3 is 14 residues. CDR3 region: CASSKDREYQPQHF. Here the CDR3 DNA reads TGTGCCAGCTCTAAGGACAGGGAATATCAGCCCCAGCATTTT.

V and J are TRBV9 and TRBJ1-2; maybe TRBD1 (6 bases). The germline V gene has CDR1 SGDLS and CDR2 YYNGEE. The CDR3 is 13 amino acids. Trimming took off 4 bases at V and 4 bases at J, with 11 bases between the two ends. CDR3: CASSQQGLYGYTF. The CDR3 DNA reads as TGTGCCAGCAGCCAGCAGGGGCTCTATGGCTACACCTTC. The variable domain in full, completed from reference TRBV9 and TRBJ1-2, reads DSGVTQTPKHLITATGQRVTLRCSPRSGDLSVYWYQQSLDQGLQFLIQYYNGEERAKGNILERFSAQQFPDLHSELNLSSLELGDSALYFCASSQQGLYGYTFGSGTRLTVV.

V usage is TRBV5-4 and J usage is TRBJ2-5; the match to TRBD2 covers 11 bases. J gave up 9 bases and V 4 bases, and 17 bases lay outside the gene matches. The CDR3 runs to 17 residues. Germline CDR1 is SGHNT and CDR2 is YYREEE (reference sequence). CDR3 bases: TGTGCCAGCAGCCCCCCCGGGGGACTAGCGGCTCGTTGGTCCCAGTACTTC. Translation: CASSPPGGLAARWSQYF.

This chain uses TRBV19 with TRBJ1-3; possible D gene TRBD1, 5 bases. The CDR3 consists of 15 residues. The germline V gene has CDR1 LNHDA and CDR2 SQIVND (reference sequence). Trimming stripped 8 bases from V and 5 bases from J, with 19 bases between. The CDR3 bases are TGTGCCAGTCGCGACAGCCAACGTCTTAGAAACACCATATATTTT. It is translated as CASRDSQRLRNTIYF.

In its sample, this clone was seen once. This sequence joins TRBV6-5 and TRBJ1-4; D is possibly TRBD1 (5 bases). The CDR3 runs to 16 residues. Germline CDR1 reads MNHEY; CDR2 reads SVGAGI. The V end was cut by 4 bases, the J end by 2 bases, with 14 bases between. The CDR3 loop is CASSSFGGVTNEKLFF. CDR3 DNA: TGTGCCAGCAGTTCCTTTGGGGGGGTGACTAATGAAAAACTGTTTTTT.

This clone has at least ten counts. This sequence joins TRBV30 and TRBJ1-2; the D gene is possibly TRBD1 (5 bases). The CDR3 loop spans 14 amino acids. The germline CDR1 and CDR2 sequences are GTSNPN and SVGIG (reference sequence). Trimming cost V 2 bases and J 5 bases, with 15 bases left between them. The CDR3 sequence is CAWSTRTLGYGYTF. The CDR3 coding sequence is TGTGCCTGGAGTACCCGGACATTAGGGTATGGCTACACCTTC.

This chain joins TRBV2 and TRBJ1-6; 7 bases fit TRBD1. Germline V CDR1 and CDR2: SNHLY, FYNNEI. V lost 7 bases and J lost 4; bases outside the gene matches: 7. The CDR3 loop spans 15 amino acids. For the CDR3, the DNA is TGTGCCAGCATCGGACAGGTCGTATATAATTCACCCCTCCACTTT. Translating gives CASIGQVVYNSPLHF.

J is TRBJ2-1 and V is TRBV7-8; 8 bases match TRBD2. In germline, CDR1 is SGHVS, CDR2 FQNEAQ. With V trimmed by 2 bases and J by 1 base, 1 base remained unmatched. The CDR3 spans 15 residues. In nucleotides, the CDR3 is TGTGCCAGCAGCTTAACGGGGGGGTCCTACAATGAGCAGTTCTTC. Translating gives CASSLTGGSYNEQFF.

The CDR3 reads CASSRGTGNPPPLHF. CDR3 coding DNA: TGTGCCAGTAGTCGAGGGACAGGGAACCCCCCGCCCCTCCACTTT. The chain joins TRBV19 to TRBJ1-6, with TRBD1 matching 9 bases. In germline, CDR1 is LNHDA, CDR2 SQIVND (reference sequence). The CDR3 runs to 15 residues. The V gene end was trimmed by 5 bases and the J gene end by 13 bases; junction bases not matched to a gene: 12.

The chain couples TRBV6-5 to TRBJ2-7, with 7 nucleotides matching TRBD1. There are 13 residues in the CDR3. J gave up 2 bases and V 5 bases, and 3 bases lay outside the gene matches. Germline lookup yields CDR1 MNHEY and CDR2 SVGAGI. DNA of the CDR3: TGTGCCAGCAGTCGGGACAGAGCCTACGAGCAGTACTTC. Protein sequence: CASSRDRAYEQYF.

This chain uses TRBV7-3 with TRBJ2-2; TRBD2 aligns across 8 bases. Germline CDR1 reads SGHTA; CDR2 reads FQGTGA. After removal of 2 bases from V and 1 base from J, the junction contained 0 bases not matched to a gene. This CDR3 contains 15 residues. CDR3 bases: TGTGCCAGCAGCTTAGCGGGGGGGAACACCGGGGAGCTGTTTTTT. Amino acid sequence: CASSLAGGNTGELFF.

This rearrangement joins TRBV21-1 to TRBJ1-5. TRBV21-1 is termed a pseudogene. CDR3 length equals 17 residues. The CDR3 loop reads CASSKLRMGEDNQPQHF. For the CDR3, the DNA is TGTGCCAGCAGCAAATTGCGAATGGGGGAGGATAATCAGCCCCAGCATTTT.

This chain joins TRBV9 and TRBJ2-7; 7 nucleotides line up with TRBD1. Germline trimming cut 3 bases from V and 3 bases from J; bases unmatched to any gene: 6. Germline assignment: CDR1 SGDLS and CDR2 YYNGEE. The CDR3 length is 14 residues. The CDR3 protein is CASSEGGQYYEQYF. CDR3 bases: TGTGCCAGCAGCGAAGGGGGACAGTACTACGAGCAGTACTTC.

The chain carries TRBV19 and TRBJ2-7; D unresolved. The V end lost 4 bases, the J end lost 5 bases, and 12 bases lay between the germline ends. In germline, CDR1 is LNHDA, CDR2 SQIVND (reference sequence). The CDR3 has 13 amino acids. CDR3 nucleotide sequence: TGTGCCAGTAGTAGAATAGTTGGGCACGAGCAGTACTTC. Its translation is CASSRIVGHEQYF.

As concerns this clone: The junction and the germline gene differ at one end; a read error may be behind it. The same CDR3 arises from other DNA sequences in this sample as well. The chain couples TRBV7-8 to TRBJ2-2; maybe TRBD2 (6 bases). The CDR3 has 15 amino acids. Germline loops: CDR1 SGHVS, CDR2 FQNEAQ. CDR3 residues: CASSARLEVMGELFF. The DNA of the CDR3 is TGCGCCAGCAGCGCCAGACTAGAAGTGATGGGGGAGCTGTTTTTT.

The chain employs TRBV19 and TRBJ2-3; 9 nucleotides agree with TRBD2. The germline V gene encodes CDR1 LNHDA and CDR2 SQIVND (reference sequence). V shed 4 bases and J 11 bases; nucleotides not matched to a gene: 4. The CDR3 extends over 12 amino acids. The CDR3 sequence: CASSSGTSWQYF. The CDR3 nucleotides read TGTGCCAGTAGTAGCGGGACTAGCTGGCAGTATTTT.

In DNA, the CDR3 is TGCGCCAGCAGCTTGTCCCAACTGTATGGCTACACCTTC. Protein product: CASSLSQLYGYTF. This chain connects TRBV5-1 to TRBJ1-2; no clear D gene. Germline V CDR1 and CDR2: SGHRS, YFSETQ. Between the trimmed V and J ends, which lost 1 base and 5 bases, there was a span of 9 bases. This CDR3 region has 13 residues.

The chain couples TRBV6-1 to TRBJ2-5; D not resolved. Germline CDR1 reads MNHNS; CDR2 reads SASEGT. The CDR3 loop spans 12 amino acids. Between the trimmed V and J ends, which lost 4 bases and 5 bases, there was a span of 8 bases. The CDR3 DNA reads TGTGCCAGCAGTGTTAGTTGGGAGACCCAGTACTTC. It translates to CASSVSWETQYF.

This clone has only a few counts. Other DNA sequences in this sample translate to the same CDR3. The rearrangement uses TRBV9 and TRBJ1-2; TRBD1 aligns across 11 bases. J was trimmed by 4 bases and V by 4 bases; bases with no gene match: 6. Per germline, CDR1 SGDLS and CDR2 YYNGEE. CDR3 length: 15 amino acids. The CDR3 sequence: CASSPGTGGLYGYTF. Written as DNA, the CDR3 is TGTGCCAGCAGCCCGGGGACAGGGGGTCTCTATGGCTACACCTTC.

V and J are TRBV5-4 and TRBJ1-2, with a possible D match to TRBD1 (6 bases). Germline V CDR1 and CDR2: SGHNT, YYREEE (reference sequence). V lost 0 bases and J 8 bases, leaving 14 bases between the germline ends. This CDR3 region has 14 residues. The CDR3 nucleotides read TGTGCCAGCAGCTTGGCCATGGGGGCTGAGGGCTACACCTTC. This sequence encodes CASSLAMGAEGYTF.

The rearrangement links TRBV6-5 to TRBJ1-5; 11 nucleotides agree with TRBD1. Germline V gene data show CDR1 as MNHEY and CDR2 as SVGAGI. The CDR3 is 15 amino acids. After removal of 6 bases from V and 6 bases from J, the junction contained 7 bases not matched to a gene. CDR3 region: CASSPGTGGPQPQHF. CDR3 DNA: TGTGCCAGCAGCCCCGGGACAGGGGGACCTCAGCCCCAGCATTTT.

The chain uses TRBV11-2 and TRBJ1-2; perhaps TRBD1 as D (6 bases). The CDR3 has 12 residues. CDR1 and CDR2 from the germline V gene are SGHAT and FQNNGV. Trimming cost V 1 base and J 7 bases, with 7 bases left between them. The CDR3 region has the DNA TGTGCCAGCAGCTTAGGAGGGGGTGGCTACACCTTC. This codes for CASSLGGGGYTF.

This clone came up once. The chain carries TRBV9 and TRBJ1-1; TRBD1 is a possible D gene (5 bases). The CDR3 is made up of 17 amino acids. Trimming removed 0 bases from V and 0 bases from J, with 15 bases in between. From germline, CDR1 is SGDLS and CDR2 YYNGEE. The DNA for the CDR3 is TGTGCCAGCAGCGTAGGAATACAGGTGAACCTGAACACTGAAGCTTTCTTT. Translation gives CASSVGIQVNLNTEAFF. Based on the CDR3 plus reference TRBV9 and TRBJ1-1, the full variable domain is DSGVTQTPKHLITATGQRVTLRCSPRSGDLSVYWYQQSLDQGLQFLIQYYNGEERAKGNILERFSAQQFPDLHSELNLSSLELGDSALYFCASSVGIQVNLNTEAFFGQGTRLTVV.

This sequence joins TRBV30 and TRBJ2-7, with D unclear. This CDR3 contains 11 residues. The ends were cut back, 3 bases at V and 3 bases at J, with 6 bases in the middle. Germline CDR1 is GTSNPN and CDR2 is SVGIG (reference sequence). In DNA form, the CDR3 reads TGTGCCTGGAGGGGCCGCTACGAGCAGTACTTC. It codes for CAWRGRYEQYF.

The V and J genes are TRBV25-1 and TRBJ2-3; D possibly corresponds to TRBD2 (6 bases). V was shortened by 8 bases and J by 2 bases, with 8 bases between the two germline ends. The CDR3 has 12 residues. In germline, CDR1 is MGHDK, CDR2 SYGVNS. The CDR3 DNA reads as TGTGCCAGCGGGACTGCCACAGATACGCAGTATTTT. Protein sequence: CASGTATDTQYF.

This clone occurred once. As DNA, the CDR3 is TGTGCCAGCAGTAGAGGGACAGGATCGGGGGAGCAGTACTTC. This gives the protein CASSRGTGSGEQYF. The J gene is TRBJ2-7, the V gene TRBV27; 8 bases line up with TRBD1. Germline loops: CDR1 MNHEY, CDR2 SMNVEV (reference sequence). The CDR3 is 14 residues long. V shed 5 bases, J shed 7 bases, and the junction held 10 bases outside the gene matches.

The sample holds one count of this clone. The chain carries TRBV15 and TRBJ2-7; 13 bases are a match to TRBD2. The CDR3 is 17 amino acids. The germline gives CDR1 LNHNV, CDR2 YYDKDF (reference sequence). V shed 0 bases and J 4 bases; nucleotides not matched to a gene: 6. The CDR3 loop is CATSRELAGGPSYEQYF. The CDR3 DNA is TGTGCCACCAGCAGAGAACTAGCGGGAGGGCCCTCGTACGAGCAGTACTTC.

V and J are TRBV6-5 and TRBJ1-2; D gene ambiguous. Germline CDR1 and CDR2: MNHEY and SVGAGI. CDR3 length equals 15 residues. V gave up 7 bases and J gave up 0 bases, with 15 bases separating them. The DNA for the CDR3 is TGTGCCAGCAAAACAGATATATTAGCTAACTATGGCTACACCTTC. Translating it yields CASKTDILANYGYTF.